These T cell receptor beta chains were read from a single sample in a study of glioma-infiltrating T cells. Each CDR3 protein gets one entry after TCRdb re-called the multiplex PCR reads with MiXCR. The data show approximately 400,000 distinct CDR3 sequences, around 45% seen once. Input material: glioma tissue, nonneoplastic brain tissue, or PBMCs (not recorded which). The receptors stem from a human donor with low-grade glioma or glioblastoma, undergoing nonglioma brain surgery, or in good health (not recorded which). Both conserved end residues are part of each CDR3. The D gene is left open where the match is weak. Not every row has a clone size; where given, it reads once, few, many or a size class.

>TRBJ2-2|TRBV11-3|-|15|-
TGTGCCAGCAGCCCCATCACAGGGAGGACCGGGGAGCTGTTTTTT
CASSPITGRTGELFF
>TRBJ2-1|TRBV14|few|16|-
TGTGCCAGCAGCCAAGTCCCACCCCCAGCCTACAATGAGCAGTTCTTC
CASSQVPPPAYNEQFF
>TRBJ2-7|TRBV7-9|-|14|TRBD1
TGTGCCAGCAGCTCCCGGGACAGGGACCACGGGCAGTACTTC
CASSSRDRDHGQYF
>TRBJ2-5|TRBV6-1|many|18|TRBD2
TGTGCCAGCAGTGAAGCGCTTCGTAGCGGGAGTGTTGGAGAGACCCAGTACTTC
CASSEALRSGSVGETQYF
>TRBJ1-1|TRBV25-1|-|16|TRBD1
TGTGCCAGCAGTGGGGGACTGCGACAGGGACACACTGAAGCTTTCTTT
CASSGGLRQGHTEAFF
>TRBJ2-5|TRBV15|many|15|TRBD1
TGTGCCACCAGCAGAGATGGGACAGGGGAGGAGACCCAGTACTTC
CATSRDGTGEETQYF
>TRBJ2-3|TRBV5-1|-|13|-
TGCGCCAGCAGCCTCAGGGACACAGATACGCAGTATTTT
CASSLRDTDTQYF
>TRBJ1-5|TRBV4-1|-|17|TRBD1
TGCGCCAGCAGTGCCGGGACAGGGGCCATTAGCAATCAGCCCCAGCATTTT
CASSAGTGAISNQPQHF
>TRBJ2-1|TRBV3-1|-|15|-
TGTGCCAGCAGCCAAGATCGAGAAGGCTACAATGAGCAGTTCTTC
CASSQDREGYNEQFF
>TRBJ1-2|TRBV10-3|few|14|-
TGTGCCATCAGTGGATACTTGGGACAAAATGGCTACACCTTC
CAISGYLGQNGYTF
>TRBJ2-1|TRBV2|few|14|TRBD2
TGTGCCAGCAGCGGGACTAGCGACTACAATGAGCAGTTCTTC
CASSGTSDYNEQFF
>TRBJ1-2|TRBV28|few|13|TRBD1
TGTGCCAGCAGAGTACAGGGGATCTATGGCTACACCTTC
CASRVQGIYGYTF
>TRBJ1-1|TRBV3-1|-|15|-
TGTGCCAGCAGCCAAGATCAAGTTAGGCCCACTGAAGCTTTCTTT
CASSQDQVRPTEAFF
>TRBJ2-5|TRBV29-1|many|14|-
TGCAGCGTTGAAGCGGTGGAGATCCAAGAGACCCAGTACTTC
CSVEAVEIQETQYF
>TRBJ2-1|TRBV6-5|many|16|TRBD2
TGTGCCAGCAGTTACTCTAGCGGGACACCCTACAATGAGCAGTTCTTC
CASSYSSGTPYNEQFF
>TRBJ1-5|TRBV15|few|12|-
TGTGCCACCAGGGACTCCCAACAGCCCCAGCATTTT
CATRDSQQPQHF
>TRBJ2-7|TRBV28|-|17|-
TGTGCCAGCAGTTTCCGCGCACATAGCGGAGCTTCCTACGAGCAGTACTTC
CASSFRAHSGASYEQYF
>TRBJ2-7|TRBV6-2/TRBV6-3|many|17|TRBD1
TGTGCCAGCAGTTACTCTATCATGGGACAGGATTCCTACGAGCAGTACTTC
CASSYSIMGQDSYEQYF
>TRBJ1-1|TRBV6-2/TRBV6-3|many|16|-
TGTGCCAGCAGTCCCTCATTCGGGTGGATAGTTACTGAAGCTTTCTTT
CASSPSFGWIVTEAFF
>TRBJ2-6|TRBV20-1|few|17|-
TGCAGTGCTAGCGTGACAGGCTTATTCTCTGGGGCCAACGTCCTGACTTTC
CSASVTGLFSGANVLTF
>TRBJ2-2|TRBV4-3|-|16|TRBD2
TGCGCCAGCAGCCAAGTAGCGGGGTCTAACACCGGGGAGCTGTTTTTT
CASSQVAGSNTGELFF
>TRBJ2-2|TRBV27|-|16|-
TGTGCCAGCAGTTTACTCGGGGGAGTAGGCACCGGGGAGCTGTTTTTT
CASSLLGGVGTGELFF
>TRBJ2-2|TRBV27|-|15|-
TGTGCCAGCAGTCCCGAAGCAGCGAACGCCGGGGAGCTGTTTTTT
CASSPEAANAGELFF
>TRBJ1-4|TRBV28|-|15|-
TGTGCCAGCAGCCGTCGAGACTCTCAGCGGGAAAAACTGTTTTTT
CASSRRDSQREKLFF
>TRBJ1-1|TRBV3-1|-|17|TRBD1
TGTGCCAGCAGTCAGGACAGGGGGCTGGGCTTAGGCACTGAAGCTTTCTTT
CASSQDRGLGLGTEAFF
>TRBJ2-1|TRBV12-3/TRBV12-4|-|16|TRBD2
TGTGCCAGCAGCCCTTGGCTAGCGGACTCCTACAATGAGCAGTTCTTC
CASSPWLADSYNEQFF
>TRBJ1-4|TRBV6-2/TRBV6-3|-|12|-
TGTGCCGGCAGCCCCGCGAATGAAAAACTGTTTTTT
CAGSPANEKLFF
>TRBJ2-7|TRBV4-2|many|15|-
TGTGCCAGCAGCCAAGATTTAGCGGTGGGGTACGAGCAGTACTTC
CASSQDLAVGYEQYF
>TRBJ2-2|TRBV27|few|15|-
TGTGCCAGCAGTTCTACGAACAGGGCCACCGGGGAGCTGTTTTTT
CASSSTNRATGELFF